These 16 T cell receptor beta chains originate from one sample sequenced in a study of post-analysis software for immune sequencing data. Study results and caveats: TRBV segments more frequent in patients than in controls numbered five and included TRBV5-6, TRBV5-1 and TRBV20-1.

Which antigens these TCRs recognize remains unknown. Sequencing libraries made from TCR beta cDNA carried unique molecular identifiers. TCRdb independently ran MiXCR on the PCR reads; one entry per CDR3 protein. This sample yields about 820,000 distinct CDR3 sequences, of which roughly 58% are seen a single time; approximately 4.2% belongs to the top ten. Material: blood. These receptors were obtained from a girl aged 5 to 17 with multiple sclerosis.

Points on this clonotype: An end of the junction does not agree with germline; a read error may underlie this. The rearrangement uses TRBV7-7 and TRBJ2-2, with no clear D. Germline values: CDR1 SSHAT, CDR2 FNYEAQ (reference sequence). This CDR3 is 13 amino acids long. CDR3 amino acids: CASSLVNPGELFF. The DNA of the CDR3 is TGTGCTAGCAGCTTAGTGAATCCCGGGGAGCTGTTTTTT.

The V call is TRBV20-1, the J call TRBJ2-5; possibly TRBD2 for D (6 bases). Trimming stripped 4 bases from V and 11 bases from J, with 23 bases between. There are 14 residues in the CDR3. Looked up from germline, CDR1 is DFQATT and CDR2 is SNEGSKA (reference sequence). CDR3 loop: CSATLPGLLGEQYF. CDR3 nucleotide sequence: TGCAGTGCTACCTTACCGGGACTTCTTGGGGAGCAGTACTTC.

The chain has TRBV11-2 and TRBJ2-3; possible D gene TRBD1, 7 bases. Germline V gene lookup returns CDR1 SGHAT and CDR2 FQNNGV. V was trimmed by 5 bases and J by 5 bases, leaving 17 bases between them. CDR3 length: 15 residues. This chain's CDR3 is CASSPGTRGVDTQYF. CDR3 nucleotides: TGTGCCAGCAGCCCAGGGACCAGGGGGGTAGATACGCAGTATTTT.

This clonotype was detected a few times. The chain carries TRBV20-1 and TRBJ1-1; 12 nucleotides agree with TRBD1. This CDR3 contains 13 residues. Germline V gene data show CDR1 as DFQATT and CDR2 as SNEGSKA (reference sequence). Trimming removed 6 bases from V and 4 bases from J; junction bases left unmatched: 3. The CDR3 sequence is CSAAGQGATEAFF. The CDR3 region has the DNA TGCAGTGCGGCGGGACAGGGGGCCACTGAAGCTTTCTTT.

The chain combines TRBV20-1 with TRBJ2-1, with TRBD2 identical over 7 bases. The V gene end was trimmed by 5 bases and the J gene end by 3 bases; junction bases not matched to a gene: 4. This CDR3 has 13 amino acids. Looked up from germline, CDR1 is DFQATT and CDR2 is SNEGSKA (reference sequence). CDR3 protein: CSAPRDYYNEQFF. Here the CDR3 DNA reads TGCAGTGCTCCCCGGGACTACTACAATGAGCAGTTCTTC.

The chain employs TRBV2 and TRBJ2-4, with 10 bases matching TRBD2. V lost 2 bases to trimming and J lost 7 bases; unmatched junction nucleotides: 5. The CDR3 loop spans 15 amino acids. Germline CDR1 is SNHLY and CDR2 is FYNNEI. The chain's CDR3 is CASSELAGEGNIQYF. In DNA, the CDR3 is TGTGCCAGCAGTGAACTAGCGGGAGAGGGCAACATTCAGTACTTC.

DNA for the CDR3: TGCGCCAGCAGCTTGGAGGGGTCAACGGGACGGGCTTTCTTT. This codes for CASSLEGSTGRAFF. The rearrangement joins TRBV5-1 to TRBJ1-1; a weak D match, TRBD1 (5 bases). The V gene's germline CDR1 is SGHRS and CDR2 YFSETQ. Trimming pared 0 bases from V and 11 bases from J, leaving 17 bases between. This CDR3 comprises 14 residues.

The chain carries TRBV5-1 and TRBJ2-4; maybe TRBD1 (6 bases). TRBJ2-5 explains the end of the DNA better; the J call may be wrong. CDR1 SGHRS and CDR2 YFSETQ come from the germline V gene. The CDR3 sequence is 16 residues long. In DNA form, the CDR3 reads TGCGCCAGCAGCTCTAACACAGGGTTGGGACAAGAGACCCAGTACTTC. The encoded protein is CASSSNTGLGQETQYF.

The chain is built from TRBV29-1 and TRBJ1-1; no definite D call. Deletions cut 4 bases from V and 1 base from J, with 4 bases between. This CDR3 has 11 amino acids. CDR1 and CDR2 from the germline V gene are SQVTM and ANQGSEA. The CDR3 is CSVVGNTEAFF. CDR3 coding DNA: TGCAGCGTTGTCGGGAACACTGAAGCTTTCTTT.

The CDR3 loop is CAGTNTGLYNEQFF. In nucleotides, the CDR3 is TGTGCCGGCACCAACACGGGCCTCTACAATGAGCAGTTCTTC. This chain joins TRBV12-3 or TRBV12-4 and TRBJ2-1; D call uncertain. The CDR3 runs 14 residues. With 11 bases removed from V and 3 bases from J, the gap between germline ends came to 17 bases.

The V and J genes are TRBV7-9 and TRBJ2-5; D might be TRBD2 (6 bases). The DNA end favors TRBJ2-7, so the J call may be wrong. Germline lookup yields CDR1 SEHNR and CDR2 FQNEAQ (reference sequence). The CDR3 runs to 13 residues. Written as DNA, the CDR3 is TGTGCCAGCAGCTTAGCGCCGGGGGTCGAGCAGTACTTC. Its protein product is CASSLAPGVEQYF.

The V and J genes are TRBV29-1 and TRBJ2-7; 7 positions match TRBD2. The end of the DNA is better explained by TRBJ2-5, so the J call may be wrong. Per germline, CDR1 SQVTM and CDR2 ANQGSEA. This CDR3 region has 12 residues. The CDR3 reads CSVRWGGETQYF. In DNA, the CDR3 is TGCAGCGTACGGTGGGGGGGAGAGACCCAGTACTTC.

This clonotype came up a few times. The CDR3 spells CSAFGSRETQYF. CDR3 in DNA: TGCAGTGCCTTCGGGAGTCGGGAGACCCAGTACTTC. The gene calls are TRBV20-1 and TRBJ2-5, with D tentatively TRBD2 (6 bases). Trimming stripped 6 bases from V and 5 bases from J, with 13 bases between. The CDR3 has 12 amino acids. Germline CDR1 DFQATT, CDR2 SNEGSKA (reference sequence).

V usage is TRBV20-1 and J usage is TRBJ2-7; 11 bases are shared with TRBD2. Trimming removed 4 bases from V and 4 bases from J; junction bases left unmatched: 15. This CDR3 spans 17 amino acids. Germline CDR1 and CDR2: DFQATT and SNEGSKA (reference sequence). CDR3 sequence (DNA): TGCAGTGCTAACCCCCTGGTAGCGGGAGGGCCTGGGTACGAGCAGTACTTC. The encoded protein is CSANPLVAGGPGYEQYF.

This clonotype was observed a few times. The gene calls are TRBV5-1 and TRBJ2-7, with 7 nucleotides matching TRBD1. Germline trimming cut 0 bases from V and 3 bases from J; bases unmatched to any gene: 12. Germline V gene data show CDR1 as SGHRS and CDR2 as YFSETQ. The CDR3 is 17 amino acids. The CDR3 nucleotides read TGCGCCAGCAGCTTGGCGACAGGGAGCGGCGTAATCTACGAGCAGTACTTC. It is translated as CASSLATGSGVIYEQYF.

There are a few counts of this clonotype. This rearrangement joins TRBV27 to TRBJ1-1; the D is unclear. The V end lost 6 bases, the J end lost 1 base, and 15 bases lay between the germline ends. Germline-derived CDR1 and CDR2 are MNHEY and SMNVEV (reference sequence). The CDR3 consists of 15 residues. The CDR3 nucleotides are TGTGCCAGCAGCCCTCCCGGGTCCCCGAACACTGAAGCTTTCTTT. This translates into CASSPPGSPNTEAFF.